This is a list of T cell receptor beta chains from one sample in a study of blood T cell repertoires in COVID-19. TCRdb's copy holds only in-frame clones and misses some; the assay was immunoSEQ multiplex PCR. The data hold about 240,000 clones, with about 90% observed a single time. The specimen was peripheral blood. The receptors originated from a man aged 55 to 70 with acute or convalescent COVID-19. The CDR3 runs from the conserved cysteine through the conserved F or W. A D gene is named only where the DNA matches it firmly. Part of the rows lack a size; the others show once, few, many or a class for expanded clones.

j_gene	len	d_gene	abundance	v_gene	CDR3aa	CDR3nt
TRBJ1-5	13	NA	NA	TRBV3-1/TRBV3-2	CASSQERNQPQHF	TGTGCCAGCAGCCAAGAGCGGAATCAGCCCCAGCATTTT
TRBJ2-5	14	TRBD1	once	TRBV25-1	CASRDRANQETQYF	TGTGCCAGCAGGGACAGGGCGAACCAAGAGACCCAGTACTTC
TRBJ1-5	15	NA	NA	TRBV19	CASSMVTGFNQPQHF	TGTGCCAGTAGTATGGTGACAGGATTCAATCAGCCCCAGCATTTT
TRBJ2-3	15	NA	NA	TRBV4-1	CASSQSVLLPDTQYF	TGCGCCAGCAGCCAGTCCGTCCTATTACCAGATACGCAGTATTTT
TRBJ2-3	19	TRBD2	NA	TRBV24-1	CATSAPPGLAGEFTDTQYF	TGTGCCACCAGTGCTCCTCCGGGACTAGCGGGAGAATTTACAGATACGCAGTATTTT
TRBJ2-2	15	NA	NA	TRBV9	CASSPPGTNTGELFF	TGTGCCAGCAGCCCCCCCGGGACAAACACCGGGGAGCTGTTTTTT
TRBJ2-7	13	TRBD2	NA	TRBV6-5	CASLREYSYEQYF	TGTGCCAGCTTGCGGGAGTACTCCTACGAGCAGTACTTC
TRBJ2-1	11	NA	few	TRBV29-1	CSLWLREEQFF	TGCAGCCTCTGGCTTCGGGAGGAGCAGTTCTTC
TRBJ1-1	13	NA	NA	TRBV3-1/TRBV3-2	CASSPGSGTEAFF	TGTGCCAGCAGCCCAGGGTCGGGCACTGAAGCTTTCTTT
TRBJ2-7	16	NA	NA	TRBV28	CASSLTGIPISYEQYF	TGTGCCAGCAGTCTTACAGGGATCCCAATCTCCTACGAGCAGTACTTC
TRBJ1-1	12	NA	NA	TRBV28	CASSSLRGEAFF	TGTGCCAGCAGTTCCCTAAGGGGGGAAGCTTTCTTT
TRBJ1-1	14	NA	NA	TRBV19	CASNLRRENTEAFF	TGTGCCAGTAACCTCAGGAGGGAGAACACTGAAGCTTTCTTT
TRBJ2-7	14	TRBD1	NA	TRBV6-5	CASSYDRATYEQYF	TGTGCCAGCAGTTATGACAGGGCGACCTACGAGCAGTACTTC
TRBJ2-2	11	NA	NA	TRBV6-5	CASGRQGELFF	TGTGCCAGCGGGCGCCAAGGGGAGCTGTTTTTT
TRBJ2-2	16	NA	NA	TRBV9	CASSGRVGTNTGELFF	TGTGCCAGCAGCGGGCGGGTAGGGACGAACACCGGGGAGCTGTTTTTT
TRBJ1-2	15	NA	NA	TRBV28	CATPAGGGGNYGYTF	TGTGCCACCCCAGCGGGGGGGGGAGGTAACTATGGCTACACCTTC
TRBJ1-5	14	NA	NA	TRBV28	CASSWGGAHQPQHF	TGTGCCAGCAGCTGGGGGGGGGCTCATCAGCCCCAGCATTTT
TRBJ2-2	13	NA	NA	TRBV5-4	CASSLESGPRLFF	TGTGCCAGCAGCTTGGAGAGCGGCCCCCGGCTGTTTTTT
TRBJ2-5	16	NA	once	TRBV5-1	CASSLRFVGRGETQYF	TGCGCCAGCAGCTTGAGGTTTGTCGGCCGGGGAGAGACCCAGTACTTC
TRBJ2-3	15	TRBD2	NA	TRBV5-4	CASSTTSGRTDTQYF	TGTGCCAGCAGCACCACTAGCGGTCGCACAGATACGCAGTATTTT
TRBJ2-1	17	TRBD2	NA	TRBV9	CASSPRGTSGRYNEQFF	TGTGCCAGCAGCCCACGAGGGACTAGCGGGAGGTACAATGAGCAGTTCTTC
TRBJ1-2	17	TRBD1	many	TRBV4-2	CASSQDGTGGLRAGYTF	TGTGCCAGCAGCCAAGATGGGACAGGGGGGTTGAGGGCTGGCTACACCTTC
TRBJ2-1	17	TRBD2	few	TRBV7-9	CASSSPTSGKDYNEQFF	TGTGCCAGCAGCTCCCCGACTAGCGGGAAAGACTACAATGAGCAGTTCTTC
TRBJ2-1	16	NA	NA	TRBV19	CASSTPGHATRSEQFF	TGTGCCAGTAGTACCCCTGGACACGCGACTAGAAGCGAGCAGTTCTTC
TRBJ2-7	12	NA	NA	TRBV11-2	CASSWTAYEQYF	TGTGCCAGCAGCTGGACAGCATACGAGCAGTACTTC
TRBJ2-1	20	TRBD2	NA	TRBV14	CASSLKMVSGRYSSYNEQFF	TGTGCCAGCAGCCTGAAGATGGTTAGCGGGAGGTACAGCTCCTACAATGAGCAGTTCTTC
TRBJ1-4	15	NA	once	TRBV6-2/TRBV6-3	CASSYRRGGGEKLFF	TGTGCCAGCAGTTACCGACGGGGCGGGGGCGAAAAACTGTTTTTT
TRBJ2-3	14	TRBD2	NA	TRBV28	CASRLGEGTDTQYF	TGTGCCAGCAGACTGGGGGAGGGGACAGATACGCAGTATTTT
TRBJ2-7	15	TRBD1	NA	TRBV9	CASSPQGTGVDEQYF	TGTGCCAGCAGCCCCCAAGGGACAGGGGTCGACGAGCAGTACTTC
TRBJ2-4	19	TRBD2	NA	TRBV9	CASSPYPVTSGVAKNIQYF	TGTGCCAGCAGCCCTTACCCCGTGACTAGCGGCGTAGCCAAAAACATTCAGTACTTC
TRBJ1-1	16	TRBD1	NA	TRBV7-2	CASSPPHGTGNTEAFF	TGTGCCAGCAGCCCCCCCCACGGGACAGGGAACACTGAAGCTTTCTTT
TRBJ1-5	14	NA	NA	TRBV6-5	CASNAVAGNQPQHF	TGTGCCAGCAACGCCGTTGCGGGGAATCAGCCCCAGCATTTT
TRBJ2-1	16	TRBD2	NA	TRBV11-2	CASSLGASGAYNEQFF	TGTGCCAGCAGCTTAGGGGCTAGCGGTGCCTACAATGAGCAGTTCTTC
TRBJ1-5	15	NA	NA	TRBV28	CASTQWGGSNQPQHF	TGTGCCAGCACTCAATGGGGGGGTAGCAATCAGCCCCAGCATTTT
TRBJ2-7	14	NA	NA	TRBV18	CASSSDGRGYEQYF	TGTGCCAGCTCATCGGACGGAAGGGGGTACGAGCAGTACTTC
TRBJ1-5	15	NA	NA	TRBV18	CASSLTTDSNQPQHF	TGTGCCAGCTCACTCACAACAGATAGCAATCAGCCCCAGCATTTT
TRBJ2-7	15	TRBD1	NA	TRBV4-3	CASSQIPGQGYEQYF	TGCGCCAGCAGCCAAATTCCGGGACAGGGGTACGAGCAGTACTTC